This T cell receptor (beta chain) was found in a study of cytomegalovirus exposure and HLA in healthy donors. CDR3 length equals 12 residues. From germline, CDR1 is SQVTM and CDR2 ANQGSEA. Trimming shortened V by 6 bases and J by 5 bases, and 13 bases separated the two germline ends. Libraries were prepared by immunoSEQ multiplex PCR; TCRdb keeps only in-frame clonotypes and omits some of them. The table records fewer than 120,000 clones, roughly 90% of them present only once. Sample: PBMCs. The receptor was derived from a woman aged 25 to 39 in good health and CMV-seropositive. This chain links TRBV29-1 with TRBJ2-5; D gene uncertain. CDR3 coding DNA: TGCAGCGTAGAATTATCTAGGGAGACCCAGTACTTC. Protein: CSVELSRETQYF.